These T cell receptor beta chains were read from a single sample in a study of blood T cell repertoires in COVID-19. Profiling relied on immunoSEQ multiplex PCR, and the TCRdb table lists in-frame clones only, not all of them. The table includes 250,000 to 350,000 clones, around 81% detected once. Sequenced material: peripheral blood. These receptors came from a person aged 65 to 85 with COVID-19, enrolled during active disease. CDR3s include the opening cysteine and the closing phenylalanine or tryptophan. The order of the fields is J gene, D gene, clone size, V gene, CDR3 protein, CDR3 DNA. D genes are given only for firm matches. Clone sizes are given selectively: once, few, many, or a class where the clone is expanded.

j_gene: TRBJ1-6
d_gene: TRBD1
abundance: NA
v_gene: TRBV6-1
CDR3aa: CASSGQGSLGLSYSPLHF
CDR3nt: TGTGCCAGCAGTGGACAGGGGTCCCTCGGGCTGTCTTATTCACCCCTCCACTTT

j_gene: TRBJ2-3
d_gene: TRBD1
abundance: NA
v_gene: TRBV5-4
CDR3aa: CASSSKDRGTDTQYF
CDR3nt: TGTGCCAGCAGCTCAAAGGACAGGGGGACAGATACGCAGTATTTT

j_gene: TRBJ2-1
d_gene: NA
abundance: NA
v_gene: TRBV18
CDR3aa: CASSSSRVNEQFF
CDR3nt: TGTGCCAGCTCATCTTCCAGGGTGAATGAGCAGTTCTTC

j_gene: TRBJ1-5
d_gene: NA
abundance: few
v_gene: TRBV12-3/TRBV12-4
CDR3aa: CASSTGKQPQHF
CDR3nt: TGTGCCAGCAGTACAGGGAAGCAGCCCCAGCATTTT

j_gene: TRBJ2-1
d_gene: TRBD2
abundance: NA
v_gene: TRBV28
CDR3aa: CASSGGVEYNEQFF
CDR3nt: TGTGCCAGCAGCGGGGGGGTCGAATACAATGAGCAGTTCTTC

j_gene: TRBJ1-6
d_gene: TRBD1
abundance: NA
v_gene: TRBV27
CDR3aa: CASSSDRVRNSPLHF
CDR3nt: TGTGCCAGCAGTTCGGACAGGGTGCGGAATTCACCCCTCCACTTT

j_gene: TRBJ1-2
d_gene: NA
abundance: few
v_gene: TRBV6-2/TRBV6-3
CDR3aa: CASSPYGAGYGYTF
CDR3nt: TGTGCCAGCAGTCCCTATGGGGCTGGATATGGCTACACCTTC

j_gene: TRBJ2-7
d_gene: NA
abundance: NA
v_gene: TRBV12-3/TRBV12-4
CDR3aa: CASSLLYEQYF
CDR3nt: TGTGCCAGCAGTCTCCTCTACGAGCAGTACTTC

j_gene: TRBJ1-5
d_gene: NA
abundance: NA
v_gene: TRBV27
CDR3aa: CASSRTPNQPQHF
CDR3nt: TGTGCCAGCAGTCGGACACCAAATCAGCCCCAGCATTTT

j_gene: TRBJ2-6
d_gene: NA
abundance: NA
v_gene: TRBV30
CDR3aa: CAWSQGSGANVLTF
CDR3nt: TGTGCCTGGAGCCAGGGCTCTGGGGCCAACGTCCTGACTTTC

j_gene: TRBJ2-2
d_gene: TRBD2
abundance: NA
v_gene: TRBV4-1
CDR3aa: CASSQGLSGAANTGELFF
CDR3nt: TGCGCCAGCAGCCAAGGGCTTAGCGGGGCCGCGAACACCGGGGAGCTGTTTTTT

j_gene: TRBJ1-4
d_gene: TRBD1
abundance: NA
v_gene: TRBV7-9
CDR3aa: CASSFQGQGYEKLFF
CDR3nt: TGTGCCAGCAGCTTCCAGGGACAGGGATATGAAAAACTGTTTTTT

j_gene: TRBJ2-1
d_gene: TRBD1
abundance: NA
v_gene: TRBV7-6
CDR3aa: CASSRDRDSTSALGDEQFF
CDR3nt: TGTGCCAGCAGCAGGGACAGGGACTCCACTAGCGCCCTCGGCGATGAGCAGTTCTTC

j_gene: TRBJ1-2
d_gene: NA
abundance: NA
v_gene: TRBV7-8
CDR3aa: CASSLAGSHGYTF
CDR3nt: TGTGCCAGCAGCTTAGCAGGTAGCCATGGCTACACCTTC

j_gene: TRBJ2-1
d_gene: TRBD2
abundance: NA
v_gene: TRBV29-1
CDR3aa: CSAASGAVFSYNEQFF
CDR3nt: TGCAGCGCCGCTAGCGGGGCGGTATTTTCCTACAATGAGCAGTTCTTC

j_gene: TRBJ2-4
d_gene: NA
abundance: NA
v_gene: TRBV5-1
CDR3aa: CASSPRTGPDKNIQYF
CDR3nt: TGCGCCAGCAGCCCACGGACTGGACCAGACAAAAACATTCAGTACTTC

j_gene: TRBJ1-1
d_gene: NA
abundance: once
v_gene: TRBV5-1
CDR3aa: CASSSKIGTLNTEAFF
CDR3nt: TGCGCCAGCAGCTCCAAAATCGGGACTCTGAACACTGAAGCTTTCTTT

j_gene: TRBJ1-3
d_gene: NA
abundance: NA
v_gene: TRBV12-3/TRBV12-4
CDR3aa: CASSLGLGNTIYF
CDR3nt: TGTGCCAGCAGTTTAGGTCTTGGAAACACCATATATTTT

j_gene: TRBJ2-7
d_gene: TRBD2
abundance: NA
v_gene: TRBV2
CDR3aa: CAGGRGYEQYF
CDR3nt: TGTGCCGGCGGGAGGGGCTACGAGCAGTACTTC

j_gene: TRBJ2-7
d_gene: TRBD1
abundance: NA
v_gene: TRBV7-9
CDR3aa: CASSLEGQGYEQYF
CDR3nt: TGTGCCAGCAGCTTAGAGGGACAGGGGTACGAGCAGTACTTC

j_gene: TRBJ2-1
d_gene: NA
abundance: few
v_gene: TRBV5-1
CDR3aa: CASSLDSPGKNEQFF
CDR3nt: TGCGCCAGCAGCCTGGACTCCCCGGGGAAAAATGAGCAGTTCTTC

j_gene: TRBJ1-5
d_gene: NA
abundance: NA
v_gene: TRBV25-1
CDR3aa: CASSQGGDQPQHF
CDR3nt: TGTGCCAGCAGCCAAGGGGGGGATCAGCCCCAGCATTTT

j_gene: TRBJ2-1
d_gene: NA
abundance: NA
v_gene: TRBV5-1
CDR3aa: CASSLAGGGPYNEQFF
CDR3nt: TGCGCCAGCAGCTTGGCCGGCGGAGGCCCCTACAATGAGCAGTTCTTC

j_gene: TRBJ1-1
d_gene: NA
abundance: NA
v_gene: TRBV27
CDR3aa: CASSLTHPNTEAFF
CDR3nt: TGTGCCAGCAGTTTAACACACCCAAACACTGAAGCTTTCTTT

j_gene: TRBJ1-1
d_gene: TRBD1
abundance: NA
v_gene: TRBV19
CDR3aa: CASTIDRVNTEAFF
CDR3nt: TGTGCCAGTACTATTGACAGGGTGAACACTGAAGCTTTCTTT

j_gene: TRBJ2-2
d_gene: TRBD2
abundance: NA
v_gene: TRBV9
CDR3aa: CASNPGGMTGELFF
CDR3nt: TGTGCCAGCAACCCGGGAGGGATGACCGGGGAGCTGTTTTTT

j_gene: TRBJ2-3
d_gene: TRBD2
abundance: NA
v_gene: TRBV6-6
CDR3aa: CASHPGGTTDTQYF
CDR3nt: TGTGCCAGCCATCCGGGGGGGACCACAGATACGCAGTATTTT

j_gene: TRBJ1-2
d_gene: TRBD1
abundance: NA
v_gene: TRBV11-2
CDR3aa: CASSSRGLGYTF
CDR3nt: TGTGCCAGCAGCTCCAGGGGGCTCGGCTACACCTTC

j_gene: TRBJ2-1
d_gene: NA
abundance: few
v_gene: TRBV2
CDR3aa: CASNGRGTYNEQFF
CDR3nt: TGTGCCAGCAATGGCAGGGGCACCTACAATGAGCAGTTCTTC

j_gene: TRBJ1-1
d_gene: NA
abundance: NA
v_gene: TRBV7-2
CDR3aa: CASSQNYGRDEAFF
CDR3nt: TGTGCCAGCAGCCAAAATTACGGGAGGGATGAAGCTTTCTTT

j_gene: TRBJ2-3
d_gene: NA
abundance: NA
v_gene: TRBV7-2
CDR3aa: CASSPPPADTQYF
CDR3nt: TGTGCCAGCAGCCCACCTCCAGCAGATACGCAGTATTTT

j_gene: TRBJ2-2
d_gene: NA
abundance: NA
v_gene: TRBV15
CDR3aa: CATSRTLAEHTGELFF
CDR3nt: TGTGCCACCAGCAGAACATTGGCAGAACACACCGGGGAGCTGTTTTTT

j_gene: TRBJ1-2
d_gene: TRBD1
abundance: NA
v_gene: TRBV28
CDR3aa: CASSDRNYGYTF
CDR3nt: TGTGCCAGTTCGGACAGGAATTATGGCTACACCTTC

j_gene: TRBJ2-3
d_gene: TRBD1
abundance: NA
v_gene: TRBV5-1
CDR3aa: CASSLGGGGADTQYF
CDR3nt: TGCGCCAGCAGCTTGGGAGGGGGCGGCGCAGATACGCAGTATTTT

j_gene: TRBJ2-7
d_gene: NA
abundance: NA
v_gene: TRBV4-3
CDR3aa: CASSQDPGRAHSYEQYF
CDR3nt: TGCGCCAGCAGCCAAGACCCGGGAAGGGCCCACTCCTACGAGCAGTACTTC

j_gene: TRBJ1-1
d_gene: NA
abundance: once
v_gene: TRBV28
CDR3aa: CASHRWGGSTEAFF
CDR3nt: TGTGCCAGCCACAGATGGGGCGGGAGCACTGAAGCTTTCTTT

j_gene: TRBJ2-7
d_gene: NA
abundance: NA
v_gene: TRBV11-1
CDR3aa: CASSLQLGSSYEQYF
CDR3nt: TGTGCCAGCAGCTTACAATTGGGCAGCTCCTACGAGCAGTACTTC

j_gene: TRBJ2-1
d_gene: NA
abundance: NA
v_gene: TRBV9
CDR3aa: CASSVGRGSYNEQFF
CDR3nt: TGTGCCAGCAGCGTAGGTAGGGGCTCCTACAATGAGCAGTTCTTC

j_gene: TRBJ2-2
d_gene: TRBD1
abundance: NA
v_gene: TRBV2
CDR3aa: CASGQGIGELFF
CDR3nt: TGTGCCAGCGGACAGGGGATCGGGGAGCTGTTTTTT

j_gene: TRBJ1-6
d_gene: TRBD1
abundance: NA
v_gene: TRBV11-2
CDR3aa: CASRAIRGQSPLHF
CDR3nt: TGTGCCAGCAGAGCAATAAGGGGGCAATCACCCCTCCACTTT

j_gene: TRBJ1-1
d_gene: NA
abundance: NA
v_gene: TRBV7-2
CDR3aa: CASSQIPNTEAFF
CDR3nt: TGTGCCAGCAGCCAAATCCCGAACACTGAAGCTTTCTTT

j_gene: TRBJ2-7
d_gene: NA
abundance: NA
v_gene: TRBV6-5
CDR3aa: CASSYRNSRGDNEQYF
CDR3nt: TGTGCCAGCAGTTATAGAAACTCCCGCGGGGATAACGAGCAGTACTTC

j_gene: TRBJ2-6
d_gene: NA
abundance: NA
v_gene: TRBV18
CDR3aa: CASSPTESGANVLTF
CDR3nt: TGTGCCAGCTCACCGACGGAGTCTGGGGCCAACGTCCTGACTTTC

j_gene: TRBJ1-6
d_gene: NA
abundance: NA
v_gene: TRBV28
CDR3aa: CASTSPQAPNSPLHF
CDR3nt: TGTGCCAGCACTTCACCCCAGGCACCAAATTCACCCCTCCACTTT

j_gene: TRBJ1-5
d_gene: NA
abundance: NA
v_gene: TRBV6-6
CDR3aa: CASSYRADYSNQPQHF
CDR3nt: TGTGCCAGCAGTTACAGGGCAGACTATAGCAATCAGCCCCAGCATTTT

j_gene: TRBJ2-3
d_gene: TRBD2
abundance: NA
v_gene: TRBV15
CDR3aa: CATSNRPSGGAPDTQYF
CDR3nt: TGTGCCACCAGCAACCGACCTAGCGGGGGGGCCCCAGATACGCAGTATTTT

j_gene: TRBJ2-7
d_gene: TRBD1
abundance: NA
v_gene: TRBV10-3
CDR3aa: CAKRTQGIPYEQYF
CDR3nt: TGTGCCAAGCGAACACAGGGGATCCCCTACGAGCAGTACTTC

j_gene: TRBJ2-5
d_gene: NA
abundance: NA
v_gene: TRBV29-1
CDR3aa: CSVEFQAKETQYF
CDR3nt: TGCAGCGTTGAATTCCAGGCGAAAGAGACCCAGTACTTC

j_gene: TRBJ2-2
d_gene: TRBD1
abundance: NA
v_gene: TRBV5-1
CDR3aa: CASTEKWTGTGELFF
CDR3nt: TGCGCCAGCACCGAGAAGTGGACAGGGACCGGGGAGCTGTTTTTT

j_gene: TRBJ2-5
d_gene: TRBD1
abundance: NA
v_gene: TRBV29-1
CDR3aa: CSVLTGAPETQYF
CDR3nt: TGCAGCGTGCTGACAGGGGCCCCAGAGACCCAGTACTTC

j_gene: TRBJ1-5
d_gene: NA
abundance: NA
v_gene: TRBV28
CDR3aa: CASTLLANQPQHF
CDR3nt: TGTGCCAGCACCCTTTTGGCCAATCAGCCCCAGCATTTT

j_gene: TRBJ2-3
d_gene: TRBD1
abundance: NA
v_gene: TRBV6-6
CDR3aa: CASSYGQGERTDTQYF
CDR3nt: TGTGCCAGCAGTTACGGACAGGGAGAACGCACAGATACGCAGTATTTT

j_gene: TRBJ1-1
d_gene: NA
abundance: NA
v_gene: TRBV19
CDR3aa: CASSILGDDNTEAFF
CDR3nt: TGTGCCAGTAGTATATTGGGAGACGATAACACTGAAGCTTTCTTT

j_gene: TRBJ2-6
d_gene: NA
abundance: few
v_gene: TRBV19
CDR3aa: CASTKLKGAGANVLTF
CDR3nt: TGTGCCAGTACCAAATTAAAGGGGGCTGGGGCCAACGTCCTGACTTTC

j_gene: TRBJ2-1
d_gene: NA
abundance: NA
v_gene: TRBV5-4
CDR3aa: CASSLVGKVENNEQFF
CDR3nt: TGTGCCAGCAGCTTGGTCGGGAAGGTCGAGAACAATGAGCAGTTCTTC

j_gene: TRBJ1-3
d_gene: TRBD1
abundance: NA
v_gene: TRBV30
CDR3aa: CAWSGGQGGNTIYF
CDR3nt: TGTGCCTGGAGCGGGGGACAGGGTGGAAACACCATATATTTT

j_gene: TRBJ2-3
d_gene: TRBD1
abundance: NA
v_gene: TRBV7-3
CDR3aa: CASSSRTGGVIDTQYF
CDR3nt: TGTGCCAGCAGCTCAAGGACAGGGGGCGTGATAGATACGCAGTATTTT

j_gene: TRBJ1-6
d_gene: TRBD1
abundance: NA
v_gene: TRBV28
CDR3aa: CATRYGQAGGSYNSPLHF
CDR3nt: TGTGCCACTCGGTACGGACAGGCCGGCGGCTCCTATAATTCACCCCTCCACTTT

j_gene: TRBJ1-3
d_gene: TRBD1
abundance: NA
v_gene: TRBV27
CDR3aa: CASTPSGTGIYSGNTIYF
CDR3nt: TGTGCCAGCACCCCCTCCGGGACAGGGATTTACTCTGGAAACACCATATATTTT